Included here is one T cell receptor beta chain sequence, with context. The antigen remains unidentified. This sample stems from a study of cytomegalovirus exposure and HLA in healthy donors. These donors were members of the roughly 130-subject validation cohort, a group separate from the roughly 670-subject first cohort. The table came from immunoSEQ multiplex PCR; TCRdb's copy has only in-frame clones and leaves some out. Here the sample spans roughly 190,000 clones, about 82% being singletons. Study results and caveats: TCR beta chains numbering under 200 were designated cytomegalovirus-associated. Reports described diagnosis of cytomegalovirus status by the classifier as highly specific and sensitive.

Material for sequencing was PBMCs. The sequence was collected from a woman under 30 in good health and CMV-seronegative.

CDR3 residues: CASFLGQGPNYGYTF. As DNA, the CDR3 is TGTGCCAGCTTCTTAGGACAGGGCCCTAACTATGGCTACACCTTC. The V call is TRBV18, the J call TRBJ1-2; TRBD1 agrees at 8 bases. The CDR3 sequence is 15 residues long. The V segment lost 7 bases and the J segment 0 bases; nucleotides outside the gene matches: 7. Germline V gene data show CDR1 as KGHSH and CDR2 as LQKENI.